Following are 17 T cell receptor beta chains from one sample sequenced in a study of blood T cell repertoires in COVID-19 (TCRdb year 2020). The library was produced with the immunoSEQ multiplex PCR assay. What TCRdb holds here is the immuneACCESS table cut down to in-frame rearrangements. Part of the clones is not present; checked against another copy, under half of the missing clones reflect an unresolved V gene, and the others are unexplained. A total of a few hundred thousand clones appear in this sample, 81% of them only once. The ten largest account for more than 1% of the sample. Sequencing was performed on peripheral blood. These receptor sequences come from a human donor with acute or convalescent COVID-19. The donor label of this sample is uncertain.

This clone came up once. The CDR3 coding sequence is TGCGCCAGCAGCCCGGGACTAGCGGATTACAATGAGCAGTTCTTC. Translating gives CASSPGLADYNEQFF. The rearrangement links TRBV4-1 to TRBJ2-1; 11 bases fit TRBD2. Looked up from germline, CDR1 is MGHRA and CDR2 is YSYEKL. With V trimmed by 4 bases and J by 4 bases, 3 bases remained unmatched. The CDR3 spans 15 residues.

This sequence joins TRBV5-5 and TRBJ1-1, with D maybe TRBD1 (6 bases). V gave up 0 bases and J gave up 9 bases, with 9 bases separating them. The germline gives CDR1 SGHKS, CDR2 YYEKEE (reference sequence). The length of the CDR3 is 12 residues. The CDR3 loop is CASSLGTGQAFF. CDR3 DNA: TGTGCCAGCAGCTTGGGAACAGGGCAAGCTTTCTTT. Full variable domain (outside the CDR3, taken from reference TRBV5-5 and TRBJ1-1): DAGVTQSPTHLIKTRGQQVTLRCSPISGHKSVSWYQQVLGQGPQFIFQYYEKEERGRGNFPDRFSARQFPNYSSELNVNALLLGDSALYLCASSLGTGQAFFGQGTRLTVV.

The rearrangement uses TRBV7-9 and TRBJ1-1, with D possibly being TRBD1 (5 bases). The germline CDR1 and CDR2 sequences are SEHNR and FQNEAQ (reference sequence). Trimming cost V 2 bases and J 0 bases, with 13 bases left between them. This CDR3 has 16 residues. The CDR3 protein is CASSLRQGPMNTEAFF. The CDR3, as DNA: TGTGCCAGCAGCTTAAGGCAGGGCCCCATGAACACTGAAGCTTTCTTT.

The CDR3 protein is CASSVVEVPPGEQYF. Here the CDR3 DNA reads TGTGCCAGCAGCGTAGTAGAGGTGCCACCCGGCGAGCAGTACTTC. The rearrangement links TRBV9 to TRBJ2-7; no clear D. V lost 0 bases and J 6 bases, leaving 16 bases between the germline ends. From germline, CDR1 is SGDLS and CDR2 YYNGEE. The CDR3 is 15 residues long. Complete variable domain (other parts from reference TRBV9 and TRBJ2-7): DSGVTQTPKHLITATGQRVTLRCSPRSGDLSVYWYQQSLDQGLQFLIQYYNGEERAKGNILERFSAQQFPDLHSELNLSSLELGDSALYFCASSVVEVPPGEQYFGPGTRLTVT.

The chain carries TRBV3-1 (or the pseudogene TRBV3-2) and TRBJ2-5; TRBD2 might be the D (5 bases). CDR1 is LGHDT, CDR2 YNNKEL, per germline (reference sequence). This CDR3 has 18 residues. Trimming removed 2 bases from V and 2 bases from J, with 21 bases in between. In DNA form, the CDR3 reads TGTGCCAGCAGCCAAAAAATGAGAGGGTTTACGCCGCAAGAGACCCAGTACTTC. Translating it yields CASSQKMRGFTPQETQYF.

In this sample, this clone turned up once. The J gene is TRBJ2-7, the V gene TRBV7-8, with D perhaps matching TRBD2 (5 bases). The CDR3 length is 15 residues. Germline values: CDR1 SGHVS, CDR2 FQNEAQ. The germline V and J ends were trimmed by 6 bases and 0 bases, with 15 bases remaining between them. CDR3 region: CASRLGLASSYEQYF. The CDR3 DNA follows: TGTGCCAGCAGACTAGGACTGGCCAGCTCCTACGAGCAGTACTTC. Using reference TRBV7-8 and TRBJ2-7 for the parts outside the CDR3, the full variable domain is GAGVSQSPRYKVAKRGQDVALRCDPISGHVSLFWYQQALGQGPEFLTYFQNEAQLDKSGLPSDRFFAERPEGSVSTLKIQRTQQEDSAVYLCASRLGLASSYEQYFGPGTRLTVT.

This clone was seen more than once but under ten times. V gene TRBV27 combines with J gene TRBJ1-1, with D tentatively TRBD1 (5 bases). CDR3 length equals 15 residues. Germline V gene lookup returns CDR1 MNHEY and CDR2 SMNVEV (reference sequence). Trimming took 1 base from V and 7 from J, leaving 16 bases between them. CDR3 DNA sequence: TGTGCCAGCAGTTTATTGGACACAAAAGCGGGTGAAGCTTTCTTT. Amino acid sequence: CASSLLDTKAGEAFF.

The chain carries TRBV15 and TRBJ2-1, with D uncertain. V dropped 3 bases and J dropped 4 bases, with 4 bases sitting between them. The germline V gene encodes CDR1 LNHNV and CDR2 YYDKDF (reference sequence). The CDR3 runs 12 residues. The CDR3 loop reads CATSSQYNEQFF. The CDR3 DNA follows: TGTGCCACCAGCAGTCAGTACAATGAGCAGTTCTTC. Supplemented by reference TRBV15 and TRBJ2-1, the full variable domain reads DAMVIQNPRYQVTQFGKPVTLSCSQTLNHNVMYWYQQKSSQAPKLLFHYYDKDFNNEADTPDNFQSRRPNTSFCFLDIRSPGLGDTAMYLCATSSQYNEQFFGPGTRLTVL.

The chain's CDR3 is CASSPQRGITDTQYF. The CDR3 DNA is TGTGCCAGCTCACCTCAGCGGGGAATAACAGATACGCAGTATTTT. The chain has TRBV18 and TRBJ2-3; 7 nucleotides agree with TRBD2. CDR3 length: 15 amino acids. In germline, CDR1 is KGHSH, CDR2 LQKENI. With V trimmed by 3 bases and J by 3 bases, 6 bases remained unmatched.

This clone was observed a single time. J is TRBJ1-1 and V is TRBV6-6; D is uncertain. From germline, CDR1 is MNHNY and CDR2 SVGAGI (reference sequence). V lost 4 bases and J 0 bases, leaving 6 bases between the germline ends. This CDR3 is built from 13 residues. The CDR3 loop is CASSSFMNTEAFF. The CDR3 nucleotides read TGTGCCAGCAGTTCTTTTATGAACACTGAAGCTTTCTTT.

There are many counts of this clone. This chain joins TRBV11-2 and TRBJ2-7; the D gene is possibly TRBD1 (6 bases). Germline V gene data show CDR1 as SGHAT and CDR2 as FQNNGV. Between the trimmed V and J ends, which lost 5 bases and 0 bases, there was a span of 14 bases. The CDR3 length is 15 residues. Written as DNA, the CDR3 is TGTGCCAGCAGCGCCGCAGGGGTCCGCTCCTACGAGCAGTACTTC. This encodes CASSAAGVRSYEQYF.

The gene calls are TRBV10-3 and TRBJ1-2, with TRBD1 matching over 10 bases. The germline V gene has CDR1 ENHRY and CDR2 SYGVKD. V lost 3 bases to trimming and J lost 2 bases; unmatched junction nucleotides: 3. The CDR3 loop spans 15 amino acids. CDR3 residues: CAISDWTGGNYGYTF. CDR3 nucleotides: TGTGCCATCAGTGATTGGACAGGGGGAAACTATGGCTACACCTTC.

The chain recombines TRBV7-9 with TRBJ2-3; 12 bases match TRBD2. Germline V gene sequence: CDR1 SEHNR, CDR2 FQNEAQ (reference sequence). The CDR3 spans 15 residues. The ends lost 10 bases at V and 5 bases at J; junction bases unmatched: 10. The CDR3 sequence is CATQGLAGSVDTQYF. As DNA, the CDR3 is TGTGCCACCCAAGGACTAGCGGGATCAGTAGATACGCAGTATTTT. Drawing the rest from reference TRBV7-9 and TRBJ2-3, the complete variable domain is DTGVSQNPRHKITKRGQNVTFRCDPISEHNRLYWYRQTLGQGPEFLTYFQNEAQLEKSRLLSDRFSAERPKGSFSTLEIQRTEQGDSAMYLCATQGLAGSVDTQYFGPGTRLTVL.

V is TRBV5-1 and J is TRBJ2-1; D perhaps matches TRBD2 (5 bases). The V and J ends lost 2 bases and 4 bases respectively, with 16 bases between them. The CDR3 runs to 16 residues. Germline assignment: CDR1 SGHRS and CDR2 YFSETQ. CDR3 protein: CASSFSGAERYNEQFF. The CDR3 coding sequence is TGCGCCAGCAGCTTCAGCGGTGCAGAGAGATACAATGAGCAGTTCTTC.

The count of this clone is one. The J gene is TRBJ1-1, the V gene TRBV7-2; 8 bases are a match to TRBD1. The J segment lost 1 base and the V segment lost 4 bases, leaving 5 bases of the junction unmatched. The CDR3 has 15 residues. Germline CDR1 is SGHTA and CDR2 is FQGNSA. CDR3 amino acids: CASSYAGGQNTEAFF. The CDR3 region has the DNA TGTGCCAGCAGCTACGCAGGGGGCCAGAACACTGAAGCTTTCTTT.

The chain employs TRBV10-2 and TRBJ1-1; TRBD1 is a possible D gene (5 bases). Trimming pared 4 bases from V and 5 bases from J, leaving 8 bases between. The V gene's germline CDR1 is WSHSY and CDR2 SAAADI. The CDR3 covers 12 residues. The CDR3 region is CASSGGGTEAFF. CDR3 in DNA: TGCGCCAGCAGTGGGGGGGGGACTGAAGCTTTCTTT.

The table lists this clone with a few counts. The V and J genes are TRBV19 and TRBJ1-3, with 7 bases fitting TRBD1. The CDR3 covers 14 residues. V was pared by 7 bases and J by 4 bases, with 7 bases of the junction left unmatched. The germline V gene has CDR1 LNHDA and CDR2 SQIVND (reference sequence). The chain's CDR3 is CASIHRGAGNTIYF. DNA for the CDR3: TGTGCCAGTATCCACAGGGGAGCGGGAAACACCATATATTTT.